Listed below are T cell receptor beta chains from one sample, sequenced in a study. TCRdb fed the 5' RACE reads into MiXCR, producing one record per CDR3 protein. The profile covers 50,000 to 65,000 distinct CDR3 sequences, with 28% appearing a single time and approximately 3% taken by the ten largest. Sequenced: tumor-infiltrating memory CD4+ T cells sorted from the breast tumor. All receptors come from a female donor with breast cancer. CDR3s include the opening cysteine and the closing phenylalanine or tryptophan. Each record gives: D gene, clone size, V gene, J gene, CDR3 protein, CDR3 DNA. D genes are given only for firm matches. A row's size may be missing; if present it is once, few, many or a size class.

d_gene: TRBD2
abundance: NA
v_gene: TRBV7-3
j_gene: TRBJ2-3
CDR3aa: CASREGLAGQGTQYF
CDR3nt: TGTGCCAGCCGAGAGGGACTAGCGGGTCAGGGTACGCAGTATTTT

d_gene: NA
abundance: few
v_gene: TRBV9
j_gene: TRBJ2-7
CDR3aa: CASSVDQQAPILTYEQYF
CDR3nt: TGTGCCAGCAGCGTAGATCAGCAGGCCCCGATTCTTACCTACGAGCAGTACTTC

d_gene: NA
abundance: NA
v_gene: TRBV4-3
j_gene: TRBJ1-4
CDR3aa: CASSQEAGDWTNEKLFF
CDR3nt: TGCGCCAGCAGCCAAGAGGCAGGTGATTGGACTAATGAAAAACTGTTTTTT

d_gene: NA
abundance: NA
v_gene: TRBV6-6
j_gene: TRBJ2-4
CDR3aa: CASSTPFGGRSKNIQYF
CDR3nt: TGTGCCAGCAGTACCCCCTTTGGGGGAAGGTCCAAAAACATTCAGTACTTC

d_gene: NA
abundance: NA
v_gene: TRBV5-1
j_gene: TRBJ2-2
CDR3aa: CASSPPGRTNTGELFF
CDR3nt: TGCGCCAGCAGCCCCCCGGGTCGCACGAACACCGGGGAGCTGTTTTTT

d_gene: NA
abundance: few
v_gene: TRBV7-9
j_gene: TRBJ1-1
CDR3aa: CASSLMAGDTEAFF
CDR3nt: TGTGCCAGCAGCTTGATGGCGGGCGACACTGAAGCTTTCTTT

d_gene: TRBD2
abundance: NA
v_gene: TRBV12-3/TRBV12-4
j_gene: TRBJ2-1
CDR3aa: CASTTRGGFGTYNEQFF
CDR3nt: TGTGCCAGCACCACTCGGGGGGGCTTTGGGACTTACAATGAGCAGTTCTTC

d_gene: TRBD2
abundance: NA
v_gene: TRBV4-3
j_gene: TRBJ2-1
CDR3aa: CASSRVVTGGRGEQFF
CDR3nt: TGCGCCAGCAGCCGGGTGGTGACGGGAGGGAGGGGTGAGCAGTTCTTC

d_gene: NA
abundance: many
v_gene: TRBV6-2/TRBV6-3
j_gene: TRBJ2-3
CDR3aa: CASSYRGSDSTDTQYF
CDR3nt: TGTGCCAGCAGTTATCGAGGCAGCGACAGCACAGATACGCAGTATTTT

d_gene: NA
abundance: NA
v_gene: TRBV10-3
j_gene: TRBJ2-3
CDR3aa: CAISTGQTTDTQYF
CDR3nt: TGTGCCATCAGTACCGGACAGACCACAGATACGCAGTATTTT

d_gene: NA
abundance: few
v_gene: TRBV5-6
j_gene: TRBJ2-1
CDR3aa: CASSFPAGHNEQFF
CDR3nt: TGTGCCAGCAGCTTCCCGGCAGGGCACAATGAGCAGTTCTTC

d_gene: NA
abundance: NA
v_gene: TRBV20-1
j_gene: TRBJ1-2
CDR3aa: CSASLPGGTYGYTF
CDR3nt: TGCAGTGCTAGCCTCCCGGGCGGGACGTATGGCTACACCTTC

d_gene: NA
abundance: few
v_gene: TRBV20-1
j_gene: TRBJ1-2
CDR3aa: CSAINYGYTF
CDR3nt: TGCAGTGCCATTAACTATGGCTACACCTTC

d_gene: NA
abundance: few
v_gene: TRBV20-1
j_gene: TRBJ2-1
CDR3aa: CSARDNPTRGLNEQFF
CDR3nt: TGCAGTGCTAGAGATAACCCCACAAGAGGGCTCAATGAGCAGTTCTTC

d_gene: TRBD1
abundance: few
v_gene: TRBV5-1
j_gene: TRBJ1-2
CDR3aa: CASSPDRAGYGYTF
CDR3nt: TGCGCCAGCAGCCCCGACAGGGCTGGGTATGGCTACACCTTC

d_gene: TRBD2
abundance: NA
v_gene: TRBV20-1
j_gene: TRBJ2-5
CDR3aa: CSARESGSKTQYF
CDR3nt: TGCAGTGCTAGAGAGAGCGGGAGTAAGACCCAGTACTTC

d_gene: TRBD1
abundance: few
v_gene: TRBV2
j_gene: TRBJ1-2
CDR3aa: CASSESQGVGGYTF
CDR3nt: TGTGCCAGCAGTGAGTCCCAGGGGGTCGGTGGCTACACCTTC

d_gene: NA
abundance: NA
v_gene: TRBV6-5
j_gene: TRBJ2-6
CDR3aa: CAGRKSGANVLTF
CDR3nt: TGTGCCGGCAGGAAGTCTGGGGCCAACGTCCTGACTTTC

d_gene: NA
abundance: few
v_gene: TRBV24-1
j_gene: TRBJ2-3
CDR3aa: CATNSGRGNTDTQYF
CDR3nt: TGTGCCACCAACTCCGGGAGAGGAAACACAGATACGCAGTATTTT

d_gene: NA
abundance: few
v_gene: TRBV5-1
j_gene: TRBJ2-1
CDR3aa: CASSLAGQLGNEQFF
CDR3nt: TGCGCCAGCAGCCTGGCGGGGCAACTAGGAAATGAGCAGTTCTTC

d_gene: NA
abundance: medium-sized
v_gene: TRBV7-2
j_gene: TRBJ1-3
CDR3aa: CASSLGPGGAGNTIYF
CDR3nt: TGTGCCAGCAGCTTAGGCCCGGGGGGAGCAGGAAACACCATATATTTT

d_gene: NA
abundance: NA
v_gene: TRBV28
j_gene: TRBJ1-2
CDR3aa: CARDRGRGYTF
CDR3nt: TGTGCCCGCGACCGGGGTCGTGGCTACACCTTC